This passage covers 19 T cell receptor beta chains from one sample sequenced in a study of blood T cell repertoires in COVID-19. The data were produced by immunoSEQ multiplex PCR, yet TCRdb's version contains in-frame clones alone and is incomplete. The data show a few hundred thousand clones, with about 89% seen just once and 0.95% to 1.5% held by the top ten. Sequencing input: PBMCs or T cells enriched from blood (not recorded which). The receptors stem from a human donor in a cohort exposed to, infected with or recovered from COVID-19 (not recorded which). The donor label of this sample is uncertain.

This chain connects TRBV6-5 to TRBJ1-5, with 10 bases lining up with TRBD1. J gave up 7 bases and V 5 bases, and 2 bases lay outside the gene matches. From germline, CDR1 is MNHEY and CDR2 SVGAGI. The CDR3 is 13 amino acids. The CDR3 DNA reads TGTGCCAGCAGTCTGGACAGGGGGCAGCCCCAGCATTTT. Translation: CASSLDRGQPQHF.

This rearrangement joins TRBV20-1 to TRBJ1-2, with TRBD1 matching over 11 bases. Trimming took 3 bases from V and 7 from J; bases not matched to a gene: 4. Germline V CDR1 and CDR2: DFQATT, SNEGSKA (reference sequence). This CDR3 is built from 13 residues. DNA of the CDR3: TGCAGTGCTAGTGGACAGGGGGCTGGTGGCTACACCTTC. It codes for CSASGQGAGGYTF.

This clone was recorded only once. The CDR3 nucleotides are TGTGCCTGTATACAGGGGCTGAACACTGAAGCTTTCTTT. Translating gives CACIQGLNTEAFF. The V gene is TRBV30, the J gene TRBJ1-1, with TRBD1 matching 7 bases. Germline V CDR1 and CDR2: GTSNPN, SVGIG (reference sequence). CDR3 length: 13 residues. After removal of 6 bases from V and 0 bases from J, the junction contained 4 bases not matched to a gene. Using reference TRBV30 and TRBJ1-1 for the parts outside the CDR3, the full variable domain is SQTIHQWPATLVQPVGSPLSLECTVEGTSNPNLYWYRQAAGRGLQLLFYSVGIGQISSEVPQNLSASRPQDRQFILSSKKLLLSDSGFYLCACIQGLNTEAFFGQGTRLTVV.

CDR3 nucleotide sequence: TGTGCCAGCAGCCAGGGACAGGGGACTTATGGCTACACCTTC. This encodes CASSQGQGTYGYTF. The chain carries TRBV5-4 and TRBJ1-2; 10 bases agree with TRBD1. The CDR3 is 14 residues long. The V segment lost 4 bases and the J segment 5 bases; nucleotides outside the gene matches: 5. Germline V gene lookup returns CDR1 SGHNT and CDR2 YYREEE (reference sequence).

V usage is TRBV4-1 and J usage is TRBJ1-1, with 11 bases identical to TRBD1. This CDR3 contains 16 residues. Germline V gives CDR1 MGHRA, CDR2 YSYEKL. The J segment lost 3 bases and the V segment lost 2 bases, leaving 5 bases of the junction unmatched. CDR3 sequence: CASSQLGQGEDTEAFF. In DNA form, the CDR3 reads TGCGCCAGCAGCCAATTGGGACAGGGGGAAGACACTGAAGCTTTCTTT.

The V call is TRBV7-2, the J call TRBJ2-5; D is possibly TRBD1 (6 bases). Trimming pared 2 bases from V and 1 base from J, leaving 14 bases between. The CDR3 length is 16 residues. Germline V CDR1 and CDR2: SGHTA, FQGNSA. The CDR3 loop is CASSLWGRGFQETQYF. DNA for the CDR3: TGTGCCAGCAGCTTATGGGGGCGAGGGTTCCAAGAGACCCAGTACTTC. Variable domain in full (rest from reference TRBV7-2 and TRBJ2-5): GAGVSQSPSNKVTEKGKDVELRCDPISGHTALYWYRQSLGQGLEFLIYFQGNSAPDKSGLPSDRFSAERTGGSVSTLTIQRTQQEDSAVYLCASSLWGRGFQETQYFGPGTRLLVL.

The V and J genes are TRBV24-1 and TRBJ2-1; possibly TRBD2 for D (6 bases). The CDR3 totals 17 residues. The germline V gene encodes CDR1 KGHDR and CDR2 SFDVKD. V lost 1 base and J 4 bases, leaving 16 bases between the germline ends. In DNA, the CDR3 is TGTGCCACCAGTGATTTTTCACCGGAGGGGAATTACAATGAGCAGTTCTTC. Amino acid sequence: CATSDFSPEGNYNEQFF.

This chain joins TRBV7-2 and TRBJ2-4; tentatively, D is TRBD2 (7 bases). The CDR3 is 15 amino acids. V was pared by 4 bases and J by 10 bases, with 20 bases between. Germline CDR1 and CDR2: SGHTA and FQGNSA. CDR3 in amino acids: CASSSRGGGSRIQYF. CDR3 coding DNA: TGTGCCAGCAGCTCGCGTGGCGGGGGCTCAAGGATTCAGTACTTC.

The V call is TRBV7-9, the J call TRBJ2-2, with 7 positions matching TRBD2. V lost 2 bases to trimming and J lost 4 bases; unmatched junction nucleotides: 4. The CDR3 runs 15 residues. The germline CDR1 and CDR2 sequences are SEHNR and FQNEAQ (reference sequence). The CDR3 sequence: CASSLTSAATGELFF. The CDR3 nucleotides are TGTGCCAGCAGCTTAACTAGCGCGGCCACCGGGGAGCTGTTTTTT.

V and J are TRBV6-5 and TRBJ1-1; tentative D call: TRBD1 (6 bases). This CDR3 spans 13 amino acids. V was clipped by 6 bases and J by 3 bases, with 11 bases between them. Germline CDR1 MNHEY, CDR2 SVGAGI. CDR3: CASSLTGYTEAFF. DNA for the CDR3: TGTGCCAGCAGCCTTACAGGGTACACTGAAGCTTTCTTT.

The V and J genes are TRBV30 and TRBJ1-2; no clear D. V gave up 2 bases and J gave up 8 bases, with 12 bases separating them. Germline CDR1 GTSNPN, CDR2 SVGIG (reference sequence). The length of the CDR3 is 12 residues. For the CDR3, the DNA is TGTGCCTGGAGTCCCGGGGATCGGGGCTACACCTTC. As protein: CAWSPGDRGYTF.

The chain's CDR3 is CASSLGGQANTGELFF. The CDR3 DNA follows: TGTGCCAGCAGCTTAGGGGGGCAAGCGAACACCGGGGAGCTGTTTTTT. The V gene is TRBV11-3, the J gene TRBJ2-2; D might be TRBD1 (6 bases). CDR3 size: 16 residues. V was shortened by 1 base and J by 0 bases, with 9 bases between the two germline ends. Germline values: CDR1 SGHNT, CDR2 YENEEA.

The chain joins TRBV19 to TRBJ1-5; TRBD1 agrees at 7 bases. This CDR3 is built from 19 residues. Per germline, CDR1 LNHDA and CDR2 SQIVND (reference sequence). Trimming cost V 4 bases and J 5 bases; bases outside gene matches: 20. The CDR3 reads CASSTEIHRGPHEDQPQHF. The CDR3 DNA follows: TGTGCCAGTAGTACCGAGATACACAGGGGCCCCCACGAGGATCAGCCCCAGCATTTT.

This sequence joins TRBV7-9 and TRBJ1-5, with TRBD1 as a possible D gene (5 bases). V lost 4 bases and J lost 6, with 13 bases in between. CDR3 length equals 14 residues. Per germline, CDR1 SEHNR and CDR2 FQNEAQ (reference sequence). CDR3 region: CASSSSGEVQPQHF. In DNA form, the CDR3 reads TGTGCCAGCAGCTCTTCGGGGGAGGTTCAGCCCCAGCATTTT.

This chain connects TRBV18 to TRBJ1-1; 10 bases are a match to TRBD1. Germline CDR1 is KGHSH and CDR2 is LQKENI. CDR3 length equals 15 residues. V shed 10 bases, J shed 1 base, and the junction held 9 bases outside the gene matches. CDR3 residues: CATRRQGAQNTEAFF. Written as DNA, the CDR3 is TGTGCCACCCGACGACAGGGGGCGCAGAACACTGAAGCTTTCTTT. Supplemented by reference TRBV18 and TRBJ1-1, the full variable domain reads NAGVMQNPRHLVRRRGQEARLRCSPMKGHSHVYWYRQLPEEGLKFMVYLQKENIIDESGMPKERFSAEFPKEGPSILRIQQVVRGDSAAYFCATRRQGAQNTEAFFGQGTRLTVV.

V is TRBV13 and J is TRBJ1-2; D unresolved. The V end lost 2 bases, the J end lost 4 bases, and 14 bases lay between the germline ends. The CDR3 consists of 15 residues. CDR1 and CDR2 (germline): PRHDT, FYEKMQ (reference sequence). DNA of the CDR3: TGTGCCAGCAGCTTACAGCGCACTACCGGCTATGGCTACACCTTC. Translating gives CASSLQRTTGYGYTF.

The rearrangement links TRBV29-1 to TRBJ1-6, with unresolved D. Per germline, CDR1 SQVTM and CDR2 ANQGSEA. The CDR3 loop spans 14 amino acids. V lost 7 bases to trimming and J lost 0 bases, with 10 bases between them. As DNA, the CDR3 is TGCAGCGGGGGAGAGAGCTCCTATAATTCACCCCTCCACTTT. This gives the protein CSGGESSYNSPLHF.

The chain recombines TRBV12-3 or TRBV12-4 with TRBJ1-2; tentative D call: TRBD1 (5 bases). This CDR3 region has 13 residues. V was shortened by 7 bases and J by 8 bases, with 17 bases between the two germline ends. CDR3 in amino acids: CASTPRAKEGYTF. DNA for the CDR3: TGTGCCAGCACCCCCAGGGCGAAAGAGGGCTACACCTTC.

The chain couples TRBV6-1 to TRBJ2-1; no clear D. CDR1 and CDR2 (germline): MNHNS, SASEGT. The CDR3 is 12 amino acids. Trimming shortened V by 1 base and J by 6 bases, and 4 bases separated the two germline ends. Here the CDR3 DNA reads TGTGCCAGCAGTGAAGTCGGCAATGAGCAGTTCTTC. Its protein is CASSEVGNEQFF.